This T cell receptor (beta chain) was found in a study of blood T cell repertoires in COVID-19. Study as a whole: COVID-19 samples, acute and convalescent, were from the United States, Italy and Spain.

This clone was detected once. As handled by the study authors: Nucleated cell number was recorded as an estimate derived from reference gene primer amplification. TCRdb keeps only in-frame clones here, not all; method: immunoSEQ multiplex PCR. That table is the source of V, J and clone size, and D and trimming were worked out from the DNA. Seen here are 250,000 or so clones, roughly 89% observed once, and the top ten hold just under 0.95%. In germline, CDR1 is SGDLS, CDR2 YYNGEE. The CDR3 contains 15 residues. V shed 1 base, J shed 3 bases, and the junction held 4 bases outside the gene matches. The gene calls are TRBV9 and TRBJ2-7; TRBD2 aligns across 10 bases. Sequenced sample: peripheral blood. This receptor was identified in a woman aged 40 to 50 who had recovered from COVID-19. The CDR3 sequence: CASSVLAGDLYEQYF. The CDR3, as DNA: TGTGCCAGCAGCGTACTAGCGGGAGACCTCTACGAGCAGTACTTC.